This T cell receptor beta chain was sequenced during a study of CD8 T cells in ankylosing spondylitis. TCRdb fed the 5' RACE reads into MiXCR, producing one record per CDR3 protein. The sample carries 200,000 or so distinct CDR3 sequences, roughly 26% recorded once. Broader study findings: Fewer than ten highly homologous variants made up a TCR beta motif, and this motif appeared characteristic of ankylosing spondylitis blood. Disease-linked clones reportedly concentrated significantly in matched ankylosing spondylitis synovial fluid. A number of the motif variants had already been described in reactive arthritis synovial fluid and blood. Relatively scarce in peripheral blood, disease-linked clones were CD8+.

As for this clonotype: Antigen: not known.

The sequence was collected from a male donor with ankylosing spondylitis or in good health (not recorded which). The material sequenced was blood, either unsorted or a sorted T cell fraction (not recorded which).

CDR3 sequence (DNA): TGCAGTGCTAGACTTCAACTGATCCAAGAGACCCAGTACTTC. It encodes CSARLQLIQETQYF. The chain carries TRBV20-1 and TRBJ2-5; D ambiguous. The germline gives CDR1 DFQATT, CDR2 SNEGSKA (reference sequence). Trimming removed 2 bases from V and 1 base from J, with 11 bases in between. The CDR3 covers 14 residues.